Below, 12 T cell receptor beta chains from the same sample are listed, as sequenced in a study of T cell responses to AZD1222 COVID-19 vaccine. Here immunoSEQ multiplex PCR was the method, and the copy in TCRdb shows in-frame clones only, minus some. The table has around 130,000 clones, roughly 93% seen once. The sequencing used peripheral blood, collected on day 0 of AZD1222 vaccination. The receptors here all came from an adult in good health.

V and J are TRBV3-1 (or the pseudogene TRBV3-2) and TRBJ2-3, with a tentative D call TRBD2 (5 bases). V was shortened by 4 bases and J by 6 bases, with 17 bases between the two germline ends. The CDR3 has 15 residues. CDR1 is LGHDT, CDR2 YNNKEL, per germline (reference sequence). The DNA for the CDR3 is TGTGCCAGCAGCCGCGGGCCCCCCCCCAGCGATACGCAGTATTTT. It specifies CASSRGPPPSDTQYF.

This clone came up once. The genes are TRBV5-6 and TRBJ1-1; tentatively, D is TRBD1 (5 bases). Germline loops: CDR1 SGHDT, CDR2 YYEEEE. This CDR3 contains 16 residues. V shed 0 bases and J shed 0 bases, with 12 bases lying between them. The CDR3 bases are TGTGCCAGCAGCTTGGGGCAGGGAAATTTGAACACTGAAGCTTTCTTT. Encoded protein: CASSLGQGNLNTEAFF.

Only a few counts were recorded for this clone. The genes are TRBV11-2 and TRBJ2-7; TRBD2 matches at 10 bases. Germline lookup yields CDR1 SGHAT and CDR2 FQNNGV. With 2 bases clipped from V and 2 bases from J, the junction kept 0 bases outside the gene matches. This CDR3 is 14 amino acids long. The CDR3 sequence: CASSLTSGAYEQYF. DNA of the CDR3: TGTGCCAGCAGCTTAACTAGCGGGGCCTACGAGCAGTACTTC.

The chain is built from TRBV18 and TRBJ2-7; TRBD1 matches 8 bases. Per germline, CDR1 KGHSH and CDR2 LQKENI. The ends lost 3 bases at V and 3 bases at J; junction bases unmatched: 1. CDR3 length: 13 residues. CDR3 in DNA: TGTGCCAGCTCACCGGGACAGGACTACGAGCAGTACTTC. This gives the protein CASSPGQDYEQYF.

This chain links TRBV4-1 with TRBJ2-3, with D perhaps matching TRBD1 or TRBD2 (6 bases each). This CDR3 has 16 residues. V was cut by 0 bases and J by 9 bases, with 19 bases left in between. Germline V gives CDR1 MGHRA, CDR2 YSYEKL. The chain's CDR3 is CASSQEQATEGGTQYF. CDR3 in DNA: TGCGCCAGCAGCCAAGAACAGGCTACCGAGGGGGGAACGCAGTATTTT.

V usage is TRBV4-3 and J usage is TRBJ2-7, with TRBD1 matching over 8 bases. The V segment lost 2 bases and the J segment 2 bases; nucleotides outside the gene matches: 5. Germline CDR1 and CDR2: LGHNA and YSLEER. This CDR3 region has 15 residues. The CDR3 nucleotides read TGCGCCAGCAGCCAAAACCGACAGGGGACCTACGAGCAGTACTTC. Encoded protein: CASSQNRQGTYEQYF.

CDR3 loop: CASRREGGTEAFF. The CDR3 nucleotides are TGTGCCAGCAGGCGAGAGGGGGGAACTGAAGCTTTCTTT. J is TRBJ1-1 and V is TRBV2, with a possible D match to TRBD1 (6 bases). From germline, CDR1 is SNHLY and CDR2 FYNNEI. This CDR3 comprises 13 residues. Trimming took off 6 bases at V and 5 bases at J, with 13 bases between the two ends. Using reference TRBV2 and TRBJ1-1 for the parts outside the CDR3, the full variable domain is EPEVTQTPSHQVTQMGQEVILRCVPISNHLYFYWYRQILGQKVEFLVSFYNNEISEKSEIFDDQFSVERPDGSNFTLKIRSTKLEDSAMYFCASRREGGTEAFFGQGTRLTVV.

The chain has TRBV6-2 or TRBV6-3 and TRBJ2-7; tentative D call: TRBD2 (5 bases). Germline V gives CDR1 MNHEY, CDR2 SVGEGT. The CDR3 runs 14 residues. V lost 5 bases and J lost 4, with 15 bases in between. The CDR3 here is CASSGLEIGYEQYF. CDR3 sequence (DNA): TGTGCCAGCAGTGGACTTGAAATAGGATACGAGCAGTACTTC.

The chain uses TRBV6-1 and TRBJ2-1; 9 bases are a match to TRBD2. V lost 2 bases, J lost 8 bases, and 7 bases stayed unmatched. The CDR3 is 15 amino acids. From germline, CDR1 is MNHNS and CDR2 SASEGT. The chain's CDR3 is CASSESGRPLYEQFF. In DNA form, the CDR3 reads TGTGCCAGCAGTGAAAGCGGGAGGCCTCTATATGAGCAGTTCTTC.

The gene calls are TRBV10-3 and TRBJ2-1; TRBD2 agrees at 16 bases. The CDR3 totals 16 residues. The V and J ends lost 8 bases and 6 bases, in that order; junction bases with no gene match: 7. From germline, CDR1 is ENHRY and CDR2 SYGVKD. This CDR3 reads CAIAGTSGRGGNEQFF. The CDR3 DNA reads TGTGCCATCGCCGGGACTAGCGGGAGGGGAGGCAATGAGCAGTTCTTC.

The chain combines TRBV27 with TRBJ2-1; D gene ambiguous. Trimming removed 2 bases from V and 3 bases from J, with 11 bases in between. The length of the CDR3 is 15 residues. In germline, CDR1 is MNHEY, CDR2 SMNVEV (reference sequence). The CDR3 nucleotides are TGTGCCAGCAGTTTAGGCAGGCCAAGCTACAATGAGCAGTTCTTC. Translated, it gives CASSLGRPSYNEQFF.

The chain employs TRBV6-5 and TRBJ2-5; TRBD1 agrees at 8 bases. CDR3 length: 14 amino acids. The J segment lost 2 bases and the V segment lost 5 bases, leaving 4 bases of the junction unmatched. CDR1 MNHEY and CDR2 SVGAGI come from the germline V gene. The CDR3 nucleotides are TGTGCCAGCAGTAAGGACAGGGCACAAGAGACCCAGTACTTC. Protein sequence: CASSKDRAQETQYF.